The clone carrying this TCR beta chain was found many times. A single record per CDR3 protein comes from TCRdb applying MiXCR to the 5' RACE reads. The table records roughly 40,000 distinct CDR3 sequences, approximately 6.8% of them present only once. Indicated time point: sample taken at primary tumor resection. The authors sequenced whole RNA from tumor, nontumor lung or frozen PBMC without sorting. The entry originates in a study of spatial heterogeneity in lung cancer. The CDR3 length is 16 residues. In germline, CDR1 is SGHRS, CDR2 YFSETQ. Unmatched junction bases numbered 15, after V lost 4 bases and J lost 9 bases.

This sequence joins TRBV5-1 and TRBJ2-1; 8 nucleotides align to TRBD2. The TCR sequence derives from a female donor with early-stage non-small cell lung cancer. The sequences come from PBMCs, collected at surgery. The CDR3 loop reads CASSHFAGRGDGEQFF. The CDR3 DNA follows: TGCGCCAGCAGCCACTTCGCAGGGCGGGGGGACGGTGAGCAGTTCTTC. The variable domain in full, with the rest retrieved from reference TRBV5-1 and TRBJ2-1, is KAGVTQTPRYLIKTRGQQVTLSCSPISGHRSVSWYQQTPGQGLQFLFEYFSETQRNKGNFPGRFSGRQFSNSRSEMNVSTLELGDSALYLCASSHFAGRGDGEQFFGPGTRLTVL.